This T cell receptor (beta chain) derives from a study of T cells in localized non-small cell lung cancer. Trimming left V 4 bases short and J 7 bases short, with 17 bases between. Germline V gene sequence: CDR1 SNHLY, CDR2 FYNNEI. CDR3 length: 15 residues. The protocol was immunoSEQ multiplex PCR, while the TCRdb copy is restricted to in-frame clones and leaves out a portion. The sample yields 30,000 to 50,000 clones, 75% to 85% seen once. Findings and caveats of the study: The study found T cell clonality highest in uninvolved adjacent lung, above tumor.

As to this clone: Its antigen is unidentified.

The clonotype originates from a woman aged 40-75 years with stage II squamous cell lung carcinoma. Sequenced here: PBMCs, sampled before any cancer treatment. V usage is TRBV2 and J usage is TRBJ2-1; possible D gene TRBD2, 5 bases. CDR3: CASSGMVGVANEQFF. The CDR3 coding sequence is TGTGCCAGCAGTGGAATGGTCGGGGTGGCAAATGAGCAGTTCTTC.